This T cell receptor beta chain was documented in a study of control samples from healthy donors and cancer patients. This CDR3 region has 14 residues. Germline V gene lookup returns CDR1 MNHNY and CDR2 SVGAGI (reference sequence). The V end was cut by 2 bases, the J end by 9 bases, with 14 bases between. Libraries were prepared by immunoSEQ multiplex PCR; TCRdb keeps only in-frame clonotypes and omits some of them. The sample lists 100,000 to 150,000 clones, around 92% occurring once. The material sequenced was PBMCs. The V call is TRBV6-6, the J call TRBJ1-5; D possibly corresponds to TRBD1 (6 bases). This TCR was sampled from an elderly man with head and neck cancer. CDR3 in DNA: TGTGCCAGCAGTTACGGAGGGGGTTGGGTGCCCCAGCATTTT. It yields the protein CASSYGGGWVPQHF.